This T cell receptor (beta chain) was identified in a study of blood T cells in healthy people across ages. The CDR3 extends over 15 amino acids. The germline V gene has CDR1 SEHNR and CDR2 FQNEAQ (reference sequence). With a J-beta primer mix and a sample-barcoded 5' primer, a second PCR ran about 7 to 12 cycles. TCRdb recomputed calls from the 5' RACE reads with MiXCR, one row per CDR3 protein. Of around 1,600,000 distinct CDR3 sequences in the sample, around 40% were seen once. Details on this clonotype: The germline gene is not matched at one end of the junction; a read error may be the cause.

This chain connects TRBV7-9 to TRBJ2-3; TRBD1 might be the D (6 bases). This clonotype originated in a woman aged 18-29 years in good health. The sample comprised blood. The CDR3 DNA sequence: TGTGCCGGCAGCTCTCCGACAGGTTACACAGATACGCAGTATTTT. Translated, it gives CAGSSPTGYTDTQYF. Full variable domain (outside the CDR3, taken from reference TRBV7-9 and TRBJ2-3): DTGVSQNPRHKITKRGQNVTFRCDPISEHNRLYWYRQTLGQGPEFLTYFQNEAQLEKSRLLSDRFSAERPKGSFSTLEIQRTEQGDSAMYLCAGSSPTGYTDTQYFGPGTRLTVL.